The sequence of this TCR beta chain was determined in a study of T-cell memory formation after mild COVID-19. At least ten counts were recorded for this clonotype. Its specificity is not known. The TCR alpha and TCR beta cDNA libraries, bearing sample barcodes and UMIs, were generated by 5'RACE using constant-segment primers. TCRdb reprocessed the 5' RACE reads with MiXCR, giving one entry per CDR3 protein. The repertoire holds under 350,000 distinct CDR3 sequences, with roughly 15% as singletons. The CDR3 contains 13 residues. V dropped 0 bases and J dropped 6 bases, with 6 bases sitting between them. CDR1 is SGDLS, CDR2 YYNGEE, per germline. Study results and caveats: There was no confirmation that second-wave clones peaking on day 37 were SARS-CoV-2 specific. Day 15 to 85 contracting clones showed balanced CD4/CD8; day 15 to 37 expanders favored CD4+. Within pre-infection memory, some responding clones were found, suggesting cross-reactive memory joined.

The source is a man aged 18 to 30 who had mild COVID-19 (a few samples of this study predate the infection). Cell type and time point are not known. The chain combines TRBV9 with TRBJ2-2, with D unresolved. Input material: PBMCs or a T cell subset sorted from them (not recorded which). CDR3 nucleotide sequence: TGTGCCAGCAGCGTAGAGGTAGCCGGGGAGCTGTTTTTT. Translation gives CASSVEVAGELFF.